One sample yielded the 18 T cell receptor beta chains listed below, sequenced in a study of OX40 agonist ivuxolimab in advanced cancers. Sequencing was performed with immunoSEQ multiplex PCR; in TCRdb, only in-frame clones are kept and a portion is missing. The table lists around 36,000 clones, around four fifths of them singletons. The material was CD4+ or CD8+ T cells sorted from blood, obtained in a trial of the OX40 agonist ivuxolimab. The receptors derive from an adult with an advanced solid tumor such as melanoma, head and neck, liver or kidney cancer.

The rearrangement links TRBV10-3 to TRBJ2-7, with D maybe TRBD2 (5 bases). The V gene lost 0 bases and the J gene lost 6 bases, with 9 bases spanning the gap. This CDR3 contains 13 residues. Germline V lookup: CDR1 ENHRY, CDR2 SYGVKD. Written as DNA, the CDR3 is TGTGCCATCAGTGAGTCTGGAGGCTCCGAGCAGTACTTC. Translated: CAISESGGSEQYF.

A word on this clone: Other DNA sequences within the sample encode an identical CDR3. This sequence joins TRBV28 and TRBJ1-5; D may be TRBD1 (5 bases). There are 14 residues in the CDR3. V was clipped by 2 bases and J by 5 bases, with 10 bases between them. CDR1 is MDHEN and CDR2 is SYDVKM in the germline V gene. CDR3 in DNA: TGTGCCAGCAGTTTACGGGGACGAGATCAGCCCCAGCATTTT. Translating it yields CASSLRGRDQPQHF.

This sequence joins TRBV27 and TRBJ1-2; D not resolved. With 2 bases removed from V and 7 bases from J, the gap between germline ends came to 11 bases. CDR3 length: 13 amino acids. Looked up from germline, CDR1 is MNHEY and CDR2 is SMNVEV (reference sequence). DNA of the CDR3: TGTGCCAGCAGTTTAAGCCCAATCGGTGGCTACACCTTC. It yields the protein CASSLSPIGGYTF.

This chain joins TRBV4-1 and TRBJ2-7; D unresolved. V was shortened by 4 bases and J by 0 bases, with 7 bases between the two germline ends. The germline CDR1 and CDR2 sequences are MGHRA and YSYEKL. CDR3 length: 13 amino acids. This CDR3 is CASSPMGSYEQYF. CDR3 bases: TGCGCCAGCAGCCCGATGGGCTCCTACGAGCAGTACTTC.

The chain employs TRBV15 and TRBJ2-7, with TRBD1 as a possible D gene (5 bases). Trimming took 0 bases from V and 6 from J, leaving 9 bases between them. This CDR3 has 13 residues. Germline V lookup: CDR1 LNHNV, CDR2 YYDKDF (reference sequence). The CDR3 nucleotides are TGTGCCACCAGCAGAGAGAGTGGGGCCGAGCAGTACTTC. Translation gives CATSRESGAEQYF. The whole variable domain, remainder taken from reference TRBV15 and TRBJ2-7, is DAMVIQNPRYQVTQFGKPVTLSCSQTLNHNVMYWYQQKSSQAPKLLFHYYDKDFNNEADTPDNFQSRRPNTSFCFLDIRSPGLGDTAMYLCATSRESGAEQYFGPGTRLTVT.

This clone showed up just once. This chain links TRBV5-4 with TRBJ1-1; no reliable D call. The CDR3 is made up of 13 amino acids. The germline V gene encodes CDR1 SGHNT and CDR2 YYREEE (reference sequence). V shed 6 bases and J shed 4 bases, with 13 bases lying between them. CDR3 nucleotide sequence: TGTGCCAGCAACGGATTGTATGGCACTGAAGCTTTCTTT. Its translation is CASNGLYGTEAFF.

The chain has TRBV28 and TRBJ2-7, with D possibly matching TRBD1 (6 bases). With 2 bases removed from V and 3 bases from J, the gap between germline ends came to 11 bases. The CDR3 sequence is 14 residues long. CDR1 and CDR2 (germline): MDHEN, SYDVKM. CDR3: CASSLQGIDYEQYF. CDR3 coding DNA: TGTGCCAGCAGTTTACAGGGGATTGACTACGAGCAGTACTTC.

The rearrangement joins TRBV5-4 to TRBJ2-3; D possibly corresponds to TRBD2 (7 bases). Trimming cost V 3 bases and J 7 bases, with 15 bases left between them. Germline V lookup: CDR1 SGHNT, CDR2 YYREEE (reference sequence). This CDR3 comprises 14 residues. CDR3 sequence: CASSWGGAGNTQYF. The CDR3, as DNA: TGTGCCAGCAGCTGGGGGGGGGCCGGGAATACGCAGTATTTT.

CDR3 sequence: CASSDRGTSYNEQFF. The CDR3, as DNA: TGTGCCAGCAGTGACAGGGGGACATCCTACAATGAGCAGTTCTTC. V gene TRBV6-4 combines with J gene TRBJ2-1; possible D gene TRBD1, 6 bases. V shed 2 bases and J shed 1 base, with 9 bases lying between them. Germline values: CDR1 MRHNA, CDR2 SNTAGT. This CDR3 is built from 15 residues.

The rearrangement links TRBV5-1 to TRBJ2-7, with a possible D match to TRBD1 (6 bases). In germline, CDR1 is SGHRS, CDR2 YFSETQ. This CDR3 has 16 amino acids. V was pared by 3 bases and J by 4 bases, with 20 bases between. The CDR3 loop reads CASSSIGGRPLYEQYF. In DNA form, the CDR3 reads TGCGCCAGCAGCTCCATTGGGGGCAGGCCCCTATACGAGCAGTACTTC.

The V gene is TRBV7-6, the J gene TRBJ2-1; D uncertain. Germline CDR1 and CDR2: SGHVS and FNYEAQ. Trimming shortened V by 1 base and J by 2 bases, and 9 bases separated the two germline ends. The CDR3 totals 15 residues. The CDR3, as DNA: TGTGCCAGCAGCTTAGGGTATAGTACCTACAATGAGCAGTTCTTC. This sequence encodes CASSLGYSTYNEQFF.

The V call is TRBV10-3, the J call TRBJ2-5; 11 positions match TRBD1. Germline trimming cut 10 bases from V and 3 bases from J; bases unmatched to any gene: 4. From germline, CDR1 is ENHRY and CDR2 SYGVKD. This CDR3 contains 13 residues. The CDR3 is CASRGQGEETQYF. The CDR3 bases are TGTGCCAGCAGGGGACAGGGGGAAGAGACCCAGTACTTC.

The gene calls are TRBV27 and TRBJ2-1; the match to TRBD2 covers 7 bases. Germline lookup yields CDR1 MNHEY and CDR2 SMNVEV (reference sequence). CDR3 length: 14 residues. Trimming cost V 5 bases and J 4 bases; bases outside gene matches: 5. CDR3 sequence reads: CASSPGGSYNEQFF. The DNA of the CDR3 is TGTGCCAGCAGTCCGGGAGGTTCTTACAATGAGCAGTTCTTC.

The V gene is TRBV28, the J gene TRBJ2-3; 9 bases are a match to TRBD2. The CDR3 runs to 15 residues. Trimming cost V 6 bases and J 3 bases; bases outside gene matches: 7. The germline V gene encodes CDR1 MDHEN and CDR2 SYDVKM. The CDR3 DNA sequence: TGTGCCAGCAGGACGAGGGCGGGGGGGACAGATACGCAGTATTTT. This gives the protein CASRTRAGGTDTQYF.

This clone has only one observation. The chain couples TRBV29-1 to TRBJ2-7; 11 nucleotides match TRBD1. The germline gives CDR1 SQVTM, CDR2 ANQGSEA. Germline trimming cut 4 bases from V and 6 bases from J; bases unmatched to any gene: 14. This CDR3 region has 16 residues. The CDR3 DNA is TGCAGCGTTGGCGGACAGGGGGCGCGGGGTCCGTCCGAGCAGTACTTC. Its protein is CSVGGQGARGPSEQYF.

V usage is TRBV7-9 and J usage is TRBJ1-1; 11 bases are a match to TRBD1. The CDR3 runs to 17 residues. Germline CDR1 reads SEHNR; CDR2 reads FQNEAQ (reference sequence). The ends lost 2 bases at V and 0 bases at J; junction bases unmatched: 5. As DNA, the CDR3 is TGTGCCAGCAGCTTAAGGACAGGGGGCCTCATGAACACTGAAGCTTTCTTT. It specifies CASSLRTGGLMNTEAFF.

The chain couples TRBV6-5 to TRBJ1-5; the match to TRBD1 covers 9 bases. CDR1 is MNHEY, CDR2 SVGAGI, per germline. This CDR3 region has 15 residues. The junction had 7 bases not matched to a gene; V was cut back by 5 bases and J by 5 bases. The CDR3 here is CASSLGQGEDQPQHF. In nucleotides, the CDR3 is TGTGCCAGCAGTCTGGGACAGGGTGAAGATCAGCCCCAGCATTTT.

This chain uses TRBV28 with TRBJ2-7; 10 bases map to TRBD2. The CDR3 runs 17 residues. CDR1 and CDR2 (germline): MDHEN, SYDVKM. With 4 bases clipped from V and 5 bases from J, the junction kept 14 bases outside the gene matches. CDR3 in DNA: TGTGCCAGCAGTTCGGGGGGGGCTAGCGGGAGAAGTAACGAGCAGTACTTC. Its translation is CASSSGGASGRSNEQYF.